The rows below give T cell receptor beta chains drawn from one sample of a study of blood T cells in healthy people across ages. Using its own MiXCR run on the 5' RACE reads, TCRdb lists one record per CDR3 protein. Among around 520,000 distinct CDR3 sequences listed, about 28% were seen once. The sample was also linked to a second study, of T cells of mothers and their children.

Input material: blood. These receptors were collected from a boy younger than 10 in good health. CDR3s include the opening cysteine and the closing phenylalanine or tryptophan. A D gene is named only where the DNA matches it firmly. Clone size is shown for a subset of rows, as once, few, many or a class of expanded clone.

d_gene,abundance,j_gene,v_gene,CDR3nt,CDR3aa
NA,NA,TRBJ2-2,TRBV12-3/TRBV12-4,TGTGCCAGCAGTCCCCGAACAGGGGAGCTGTTTTTT,CASSPRTGELFF
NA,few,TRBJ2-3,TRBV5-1,TGCGCCAGCAGTACTGGCAGGACGCAGTATTTT,CASSTGRTQYF
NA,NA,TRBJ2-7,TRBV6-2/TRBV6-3,TGTGCCAGCAACCGCCAAGGACCGTACGAGCAGTACTTC,CASNRQGPYEQYF
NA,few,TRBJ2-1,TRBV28,TGTGCCAGCAGTTTAATGGGGAAAGCCTACAATGAGCAGTTCTTC,CASSLMGKAYNEQFF
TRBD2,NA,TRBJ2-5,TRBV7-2,TGTGCCAGCAGCTTTTCGGGACTAGCGGGAATGGAGACCCAGTACTTC,CASSFSGLAGMETQYF
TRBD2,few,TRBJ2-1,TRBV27,TGTGCCAGCAGTTTATTTGGGACTAGGGTCAATGAGCAGTTCTTC,CASSLFGTRVNEQFF
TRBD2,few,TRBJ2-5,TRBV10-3,TGTGCCATCAGTGGGACTAGCGGGGGGCCTGGGGGCCAAGAGACCCAGTACTTC,CAISGTSGGPGGQETQYF
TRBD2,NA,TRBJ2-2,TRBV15,TGTGCCACCAGCCGTCGCCCATTAGCGGGGGGCCGTCCCGGGGAGCTGTTTTTT,CATSRRPLAGGRPGELFF
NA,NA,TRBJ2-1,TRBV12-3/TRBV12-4,TGTGCCAGCAGTTTTTTTCGGGGGAATGAGCAGTTCTTC,CASSFFRGNEQFF
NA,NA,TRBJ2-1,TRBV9,TGTGCCAGCAGCGTAGGTAGTAGCGGTAGGAGCAATGAGCAGTTCTTC,CASSVGSSGRSNEQFF
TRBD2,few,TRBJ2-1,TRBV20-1,TGCAGTGCTTCTCTAAGCGGGAGGGGGATTTATGAGCAGTTCTTC,CSASLSGRGIYEQFF
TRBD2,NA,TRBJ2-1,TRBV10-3,TGTGCCATCAGTCCGGGACTAGCGCTCGAGGTGGGCAATGAGCAGTTCTTC,CAISPGLALEVGNEQFF
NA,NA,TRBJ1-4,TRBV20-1,TGCAGTGCTGTACAGGGTGCAACTAATGAAAAACTGTTTTTT,CSAVQGATNEKLFF
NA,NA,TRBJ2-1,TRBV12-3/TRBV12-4,TGTGCCAGCAGTAAACGGGTGAATGAGCAGTTCTTC,CASSKRVNEQFF
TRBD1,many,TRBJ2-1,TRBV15,TGTGCCACCAGCAGAGATGCGACAGGGGGCAATGAGCAGTTCTTC,CATSRDATGGNEQFF
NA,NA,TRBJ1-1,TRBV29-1,TGCAGCGTTTTCAGGCGCAACATGAACACTGAAGCTTTCTTT,CSVFRRNMNTEAFF
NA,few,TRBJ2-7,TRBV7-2,TGTGCCAGCAGCTTAGGGGGAGCGGTCTCCTACGAGCAGTACTTC,CASSLGGAVSYEQYF
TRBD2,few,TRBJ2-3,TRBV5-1,TGCGCCAGCAGCTCGACTAGCGGGAGGGGAGGAGATACGCAGTATTTT,CASSSTSGRGGDTQYF
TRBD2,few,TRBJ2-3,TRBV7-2,TGTGCCAGCAGCTTAGACAGCGGGGCAGATACGCAGTATTTT,CASSLDSGADTQYF
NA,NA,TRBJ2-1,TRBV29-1,TGCAGCGTTGATCGAGACTCTCGTCGTGAGCAGTTCTTC,CSVDRDSRREQFF
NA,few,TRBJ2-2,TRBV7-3,TGTGCCAGCAGCTTAAACCCCACCCGCACCGGGGAGCTGTTTTTT,CASSLNPTRTGELFF
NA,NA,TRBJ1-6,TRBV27,TGTGCCAGCAGGACACTCCCTAATTCACCCCTCCACTTT,CASRTLPNSPLHF
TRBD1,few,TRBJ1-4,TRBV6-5,TGTGCCAGCAGTTACCGGTGGACAGGGAAGAATGAAAAACTGTTTTTT,CASSYRWTGKNEKLFF
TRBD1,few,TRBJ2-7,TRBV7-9,TGTGCCAGCAGCTATGGGACAGGGGGCTCAGCCTACGAGCAGTACTTC,CASSYGTGGSAYEQYF
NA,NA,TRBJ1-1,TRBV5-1,TGCGCCAGCAGCTTGCAGCTTGCGACTGAAGCTTTCTTT,CASSLQLATEAFF